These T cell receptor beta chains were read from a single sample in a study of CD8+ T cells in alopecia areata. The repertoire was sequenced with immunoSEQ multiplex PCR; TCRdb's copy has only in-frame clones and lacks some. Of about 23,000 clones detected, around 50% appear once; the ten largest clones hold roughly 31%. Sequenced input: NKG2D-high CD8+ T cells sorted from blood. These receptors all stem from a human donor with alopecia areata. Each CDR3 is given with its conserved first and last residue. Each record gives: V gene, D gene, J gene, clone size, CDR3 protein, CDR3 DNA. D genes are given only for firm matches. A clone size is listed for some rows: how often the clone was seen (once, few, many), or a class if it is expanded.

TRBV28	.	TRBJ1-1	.	CASSLFGVNTEAFF	TGTGCCAGCAGTCTTTTTGGAGTAAACACTGAAGCTTTCTTT
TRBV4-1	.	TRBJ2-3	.	CASGLTERLQYF	TGCGCCAGCGGGTTGACCGAGCGTTTGCAGTATTTT
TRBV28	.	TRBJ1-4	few	CASSLCCRGGSEKLFF	TGTGCCAGCAGTTTATGCTGTAGAGGGGGAAGTGAAAAACTGTTTTTT
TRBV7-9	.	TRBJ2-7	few	CASSWGREQYF	TGTGCCAGCAGCTGGGGTCGGGAGCAGTACTTC
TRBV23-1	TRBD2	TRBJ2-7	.	CASSHFRTSGRTYEQYF	TGCGCCAGCAGTCATTTTCGGACTAGCGGGAGAACCTACGAGCAGTACTTC
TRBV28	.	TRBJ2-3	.	CASTFLRADTQYF	TGTGCCAGCACCTTTTTACGGGCAGATACGCAGTATTTT
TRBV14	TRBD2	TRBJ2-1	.	CASSQGSGRADEQFF	TGTGCCAGCAGCCAAGGTAGCGGGAGGGCCGATGAGCAGTTCTTC
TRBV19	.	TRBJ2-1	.	CAIALALGNEQFF	TGTGCCATCGCGCTAGCGTTAGGTAATGAGCAGTTCTTC
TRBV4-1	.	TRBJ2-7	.	CASSQEVRGSDEQYF	TGCGCCAGCAGCCAAGAGGTTCGAGGGAGCGACGAGCAGTACTTC
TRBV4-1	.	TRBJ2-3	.	CASSRAVSYTDTQYF	TGCGCCAGCAGCCGAGCAGTCAGCTACACAGATACGCAGTATTTT
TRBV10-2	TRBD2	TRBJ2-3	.	CASERDSTDTQYF	TGCGCCAGCGAGCGGGACAGCACAGATACGCAGTATTTT
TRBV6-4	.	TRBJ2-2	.	CASRQGNTGELFF	TGTGCCAGCAGACAGGGGAACACCGGGGAGCTGTTTTTT